Below are 25 T cell receptor beta chains sequenced from a single sample in a study of sequential checkpoint blockade in melanoma. The method was immunoSEQ multiplex PCR; TCRdb's version includes in-frame clones alone and lacks a portion of them. The data hold 15,000 to 20,000 clones, with approximately 27% observed a single time. Treatment of the sample: randomized to nivolumab then ipilimumab (arm A) or the reverse (arm B). Specimen: tumor tissue (inferred from file names), collected from a patient given nivolumab and ipilimumab in sequence. The source is a human donor with melanoma.

The CDR3 DNA follows: TGTGCCAGTAGCTTAATGGACTACTCTGGAAACACCATATATTTT. Encoded protein: CASSLMDYSGNTIYF. The chain has TRBV19 and TRBJ1-3; D unclear. Germline CDR1 LNHDA, CDR2 SQIVND (reference sequence). Trimming took off 6 bases at V and 0 bases at J, with 12 bases between the two ends. CDR3 length equals 15 residues.

This chain uses TRBV19 with TRBJ1-1; D gene uncertain. The CDR3 length is 14 residues. The V end lost 3 bases, the J end lost 0 bases, and 8 bases lay between the germline ends. Germline V gene lookup returns CDR1 LNHDA and CDR2 SQIVND (reference sequence). The CDR3 sequence: CASSIQGVNTEAFF. In DNA, the CDR3 is TGTGCCAGTAGTATTCAAGGAGTGAACACTGAAGCTTTCTTT. The full variable domain, completed using reference TRBV19 and TRBJ1-1, is DGGITQSPKYLFRKEGQNVTLSCEQNLNHDAMYWYRQDPGQGLRLIYYSQIVNDFQKGDIAEGYSVSREKKESFPLTVTSAQKNPTAFYLCASSIQGVNTEAFFGQGTRLTVV.

The sample holds a few counts of this clone. The chain is built from TRBV28 and TRBJ2-7; D is uncertain. Germline CDR1 and CDR2: MDHEN and SYDVKM. The CDR3 runs 12 residues. With 6 bases removed from V and 4 bases from J, the gap between germline ends came to 10 bases. The CDR3 loop is CASSLGGYEQYF. CDR3 bases: TGTGCCAGCAGCCTGGGTGGTTACGAGCAGTACTTC. Full variable domain (remainder filled in from reference TRBV28 and TRBJ2-7): DVKVTQSSRYLVKRTGEKVFLECVQDMDHENMFWYRQDPGLGLRLIYFSYDVKMKEKGDIPEGYSVSREKKERFSLILESASTNQTSMYLCASSLGGYEQYFGPGTRLTVT.

The V and J genes are TRBV7-6 and TRBJ1-5, with D uncertain. The germline V gene encodes CDR1 SGHVS and CDR2 FNYEAQ. The CDR3 has 15 amino acids. Trimming stripped 1 base from V and 2 bases from J, with 9 bases between. For the CDR3, the DNA is TGTGCCAGCAGCTTAGGAGGGTTGGGCAATCAGCCCCAGCATTTT. This gives the protein CASSLGGLGNQPQHF.

The V and J genes are TRBV9 and TRBJ1-6, with D hard to call. The ends were cut back, 4 bases at V and 9 bases at J, with 14 bases in the middle. The CDR3 spans 14 residues. The V gene's germline CDR1 is SGDLS and CDR2 YYNGEE. CDR3 in DNA: TGTGCCAGCAGCCCCGAAAGGGTTAGTTCACCCCTCCACTTT. It translates to CASSPERVSSPLHF.

This clone was counted at least ten times. The chain links TRBV7-1 to TRBJ2-2; the D gene is possibly TRBD1 (5 bases). TRBV7-1 is flagged as an ORF with uncertain function. V was cut by 5 bases and J by 3 bases, with 13 bases left in between. CDR3 size: 15 residues. The CDR3 loop is CASSPVGADTGELFF. CDR3 coding DNA: TGTGCCAGCAGCCCGGTAGGGGCGGACACCGGGGAGCTGTTTTTT.

This chain links TRBV6-8 with TRBJ1-2; 7 bases fit TRBD1. The length of the CDR3 is 19 residues. Trimming at V came to 2 bases and at J to 4 bases, leaving 19 bases not matched to a gene. The germline V gene encodes CDR1 MNHGY and CDR2 SAAAGT. The CDR3 loop reads CASSYESPIPGQISYGYTF. For the CDR3, the DNA is TGTGCCAGCAGTTACGAGTCCCCAATTCCGGGACAGATCAGCTATGGCTACACCTTC.

This sequence joins TRBV6-8 and TRBJ1-1; D perhaps matches TRBD1 (5 bases). The CDR3 loop spans 14 amino acids. V was cut by 5 bases and J by 3 bases, with 13 bases left in between. The germline V gene encodes CDR1 MNHGY and CDR2 SAAAGT. CDR3 nucleotides: TGTGCCAGCAGTCTAGGGGCTCGGTACACTGAAGCTTTCTTT. Translated, it gives CASSLGARYTEAFF.

This clone ranks as medium-sized. The gene calls are TRBV9 and TRBJ2-1; TRBD2 matches 10 bases. This CDR3 is 14 amino acids long. The J segment lost 8 bases and the V segment lost 1 base, leaving 3 bases of the junction unmatched. Germline loops: CDR1 SGDLS, CDR2 YYNGEE. The CDR3 DNA follows: TGTGCCAGCAGCGTAACTAGCGGGGCCGATGAGCAGTTCTTC. Its protein is CASSVTSGADEQFF.

This chain links TRBV9 with TRBJ2-7; 11 nucleotides match TRBD1. The V segment lost 3 bases and the J segment 7 bases; nucleotides outside the gene matches: 9. Germline V lookup: CDR1 SGDLS, CDR2 YYNGEE. The CDR3 covers 15 residues. CDR3 nucleotide sequence: TGTGCCAGCAGCGGTAGGACAGGGGGCGAAATTGAGCAGTACTTC. Translating gives CASSGRTGGEIEQYF.

The genes are TRBV11-3 and TRBJ2-7, with 9 nucleotides matching TRBD1. CDR3 size: 17 residues. After removal of 3 bases from V and 2 bases from J, the junction contained 11 bases not matched to a gene. The V gene's germline CDR1 is SGHNT and CDR2 YENEEA. CDR3 sequence: CASSFTGGAGSPYEQYF. The CDR3 region has the DNA TGTGCCAGCAGCTTTACAGGGGGCGCGGGCAGCCCCTACGAGCAGTACTTC. The full variable domain, rest sourced from reference TRBV11-3 and TRBJ2-7, is EAGVVQSPRYKIIEKKQPVAFWCNPISGHNTLYWYLQNLGQGPELLIRYENEEAVDDSQLPKDRFSAERLKGVDSTLKIQPAELGDSAVYLCASSFTGGAGSPYEQYFGPGTRLTVT.

The V gene is TRBV29-1, the J gene TRBJ2-3; 8 bases line up with TRBD2. CDR1 is SQVTM, CDR2 ANQGSEA, per germline. Trimming took 5 bases from V and 1 from J; bases not matched to a gene: 8. CDR3 size: 15 residues. DNA of the CDR3: TGCAGCGTTACGGGGACTAGGGGGGGCACAGATACGCAGTATTTT. It translates to CSVTGTRGGTDTQYF.

The chain is built from TRBV19 and TRBJ2-5, with TRBD1 identical over 10 bases. The CDR3 covers 17 residues. The germline V gene has CDR1 LNHDA and CDR2 SQIVND (reference sequence). Trimming took 1 base from V and 6 from J; bases not matched to a gene: 11. The CDR3 is CASSIASGQGRRKTQYF. The CDR3 nucleotides read TGTGCCAGTAGTATAGCCTCGGGACAGGGGCGGCGGAAGACCCAGTACTTC.

This chain uses TRBV9 with TRBJ2-3, with 7 bases matching TRBD2. CDR3 length: 18 amino acids. Trimming cost V 2 bases and J 4 bases; bases outside gene matches: 16. The germline V gene encodes CDR1 SGDLS and CDR2 YYNGEE. The CDR3 sequence: CASSVGYEGRGGADTQYF. In nucleotides, the CDR3 is TGTGCCAGCAGCGTCGGGTACGAAGGAAGGGGAGGGGCAGATACGCAGTATTTT.

J is TRBJ2-7 and V is TRBV5-1; D might be TRBD1 (6 bases). The CDR3 length is 16 residues. Trimming removed 1 base from V and 3 bases from J, with 17 bases in between. Germline CDR1 is SGHRS and CDR2 is YFSETQ. CDR3 in amino acids: CASSLSTGNTNYEQYF. The DNA for the CDR3 is TGCGCCAGCAGCTTGTCGACAGGCAATACAAACTACGAGCAGTACTTC.

The chain couples TRBV6-8 to TRBJ2-3; TRBD1 aligns across 8 bases. V shed 5 bases and J 5 bases; nucleotides not matched to a gene: 6. CDR3 length equals 14 residues. CDR1 is MNHGY, CDR2 SAAAGT, per germline. The CDR3 DNA reads as TGTGCCAGCAGTCGCCGACAGGGGCAAGATACGCAGTATTTT. It specifies CASSRRQGQDTQYF.

This chain joins TRBV19 and TRBJ2-4; 12 bases align to TRBD1. This CDR3 has 15 residues. The junction had 3 bases not matched to a gene; V was cut back by 6 bases and J by 3 bases. The germline gives CDR1 LNHDA, CDR2 SQIVND (reference sequence). The CDR3 loop reads CASRGQGADKNIQYF. The CDR3 nucleotides are TGTGCCAGTAGGGGACAGGGGGCTGACAAAAACATTCAGTACTTC.

This clone was observed a single time. V is TRBV28 and J is TRBJ2-1; 8 bases fit TRBD1. V lost 6 bases, J lost 7 bases, and 11 bases stayed unmatched. The CDR3 consists of 15 residues. The germline CDR1 and CDR2 sequences are MDHEN and SYDVKM. The CDR3 here is CASSYQQGGWNEQFF. Written as DNA, the CDR3 is TGTGCCAGCAGCTACCAACAGGGGGGATGGAATGAGCAGTTCTTC.

This clone came up many times. The chain couples TRBV9 to TRBJ1-1; D may be TRBD1 (6 bases). This CDR3 region has 15 residues. Trimming cost V 4 bases and J 1 base, with 14 bases left between them. The germline gives CDR1 SGDLS, CDR2 YYNGEE. The CDR3 is CASSLSLGANTEAFF. The DNA of the CDR3 is TGTGCCAGCAGCCTATCCCTGGGGGCGAACACTGAAGCTTTCTTT.

In its sample, this clone was seen a few times. The CDR3, as DNA: TGTGCCAGCAGCACCGGGACAGGGTCGCGCGAGCAGTACTTC. Amino acids: CASSTGTGSREQYF. J is TRBJ2-7 and V is TRBV11-3; TRBD1 aligns across 9 bases. Germline V gene lookup returns CDR1 SGHNT and CDR2 YENEEA. V lost 5 bases and J lost 6; bases outside the gene matches: 8. The CDR3 consists of 14 residues.

The table lists this clone with a few counts. This chain connects TRBV11-3 to TRBJ2-4; D might be TRBD1 (6 bases). CDR1 is SGHNT and CDR2 is YENEEA in the germline V gene. The germline V and J ends were trimmed by 1 base and 0 bases, with 10 bases remaining between them. The CDR3 is 16 amino acids. The CDR3 loop is CASSLGQGIAKNIQYF. The CDR3 bases are TGTGCCAGCAGCTTAGGCCAGGGGATAGCCAAAAACATTCAGTACTTC.

V gene TRBV6-8 combines with J gene TRBJ2-2, with 10 bases lining up with TRBD1. Germline values: CDR1 MNHGY, CDR2 SAAAGT. With 5 bases clipped from V and 5 bases from J, the junction kept 2 bases outside the gene matches. The CDR3 length is 14 residues. CDR3 nucleotide sequence: TGTGCCAGCAGTCCGGGACAGGGGACCGGGGAGCTGTTTTTT. Translation gives CASSPGQGTGELFF.

This clone was picked up many times. The chain employs TRBV11-3 and TRBJ2-6, with TRBD2 identical over 7 bases. CDR1 SGHNT and CDR2 YENEEA come from the germline V gene. The CDR3 has 15 residues. The trim removed 4 bases at V and 2 bases at J, leaving 2 bases unmatched. The CDR3 loop reads CASSSRGAGANVLTF. CDR3 coding DNA: TGTGCCAGCAGCTCCCGGGGGGCTGGGGCCAACGTCCTGACTTTC. Drawing the rest from reference TRBV11-3 and TRBJ2-6, the complete variable domain is EAGVVQSPRYKIIEKKQPVAFWCNPISGHNTLYWYLQNLGQGPELLIRYENEEAVDDSQLPKDRFSAERLKGVDSTLKIQPAELGDSAVYLCASSSRGAGANVLTFGAGSRLTVL.

The rearrangement joins TRBV5-1 to TRBJ1-5, with 8 bases identical to TRBD1. V was clipped by 4 bases and J by 3 bases; unmatched bases: 6. The CDR3 has 15 residues. Germline loops: CDR1 SGHRS, CDR2 YFSETQ. CDR3 residues: CASSLSTGVNQPQHF. The CDR3 DNA is TGCGCCAGCAGCCTCTCGACAGGGGTCAATCAGCCCCAGCATTTT.

The V call is TRBV11-3, the J call TRBJ1-1; TRBD1 matches at 7 bases. The V gene end was trimmed by 2 bases and the J gene end by 1 base; junction bases not matched to a gene: 16. The CDR3 consists of 19 residues. Germline V gene sequence: CDR1 SGHNT, CDR2 YENEEA. The CDR3 DNA is TGTGCCAGCAGCTTAATGGGTGGGGGACAGAGACAACAGAACACTGAAGCTTTCTTT. Translating gives CASSLMGGGQRQQNTEAFF.